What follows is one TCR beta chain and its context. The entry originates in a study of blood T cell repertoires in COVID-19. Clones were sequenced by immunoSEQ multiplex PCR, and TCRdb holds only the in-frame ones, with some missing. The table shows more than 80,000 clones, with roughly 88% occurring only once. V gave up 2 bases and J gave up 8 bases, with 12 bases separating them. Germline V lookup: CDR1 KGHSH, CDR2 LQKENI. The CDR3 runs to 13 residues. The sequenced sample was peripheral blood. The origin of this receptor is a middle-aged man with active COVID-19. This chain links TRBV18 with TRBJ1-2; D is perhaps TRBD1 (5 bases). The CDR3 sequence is CASSPAREAGYTF. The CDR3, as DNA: TGTGCCAGCTCACCAGCCAGGGAGGCCGGCTACACCTTC. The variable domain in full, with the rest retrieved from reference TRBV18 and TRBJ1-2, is NAGVMQNPRHLVRRRGQEARLRCSPMKGHSHVYWYRQLPEEGLKFMVYLQKENIIDESGMPKERFSAEFPKEGPSILRIQQVVRGDSAAYFCASSPAREAGYTFGSGTRLTVV.